Below, 30 T cell receptor beta chains from the same sample are listed, as sequenced in a study of CXCR3-negative and CXCR3-positive naive CD8 T cells. UMI-labeled 5' RACE yielded the TRB cDNA libraries. After re-calling the 5' RACE reads, TCRdb lists one entry per CDR3 protein, DNA absent. This sample's table has about 48,000 distinct CDR3 sequences. Specimen: memory CD8+ T cells from blood. The receptors stem from a human donor in good health. Some clones in this sample may be carry-over from other donors' samples.

V is TRBV6-1 and J is TRBJ2-3; TCRdb selects TRBD1, and the lack of DNA leaves this call unchecked. CDR1 is MNHNS and CDR2 is SASEGT in the germline V gene. This CDR3 spans 15 amino acids. CDR3 region: CASETGTGGTDTQYF.

J is TRBJ2-2 and V is TRBV12-3 or TRBV12-4. The CDR3 runs to 14 residues. CDR3 sequence: CASSLFGSGGELFF.

The chain employs TRBV10-3 and TRBJ2-7; TCRdb returns TRBD2, unconfirmable since there is no DNA. Per germline, CDR1 ENHRY and CDR2 SYGVKD. The CDR3 runs to 13 residues. CDR3 sequence: CAISENGEYEQYF.

The V gene is TRBV7-9, the J gene TRBJ1-4; TCRdb outputs TRBD1, but without DNA this stays unchecked. The length of the CDR3 is 16 residues. Germline CDR1 SEHNR, CDR2 FQNEAQ (reference sequence). The CDR3 reads CASSPALGLSTEKLFF.

The J gene is TRBJ1-1, the V gene TRBV12-3 or TRBV12-4. The CDR3 runs to 14 residues. CDR3 in amino acids: CASSARPMNTEAFF.

The rearrangement uses TRBV6-5 and TRBJ2-7; the D call from TCRdb, TRBD1, cannot be confirmed without DNA. Germline CDR1 reads MNHEY; CDR2 reads SVGAGI. The CDR3 is 14 amino acids. The chain's CDR3 is CAISDGTGAHEQYF.

This chain connects TRBV14 to TRBJ2-4. Germline assignment: CDR1 SGHDN and CDR2 FVKESK. This CDR3 comprises 12 residues. CDR3 protein: CASSQDGDIQYF.

The chain joins TRBV6-6 to TRBJ1-2; TCRdb reports TRBD1, a call that lacks DNA to check it against. The CDR3 sequence is 12 residues long. Germline V gives CDR1 MNHNY, CDR2 SVGAGI (reference sequence). CDR3 sequence reads: CASSPTGYGYTF.

Judged by frequency, this clonotype is medium-sized. The gene calls are TRBV7-9 and TRBJ1-3. This CDR3 region has 14 residues. CDR1 is SEHNR and CDR2 is FQNEAQ in the germline V gene (reference sequence). CDR3 in amino acids: CASSGVLSGNTIYF.

The chain employs TRBV29-1 and TRBJ1-1; lacking DNA, the TRBD1 call made by TCRdb goes unchecked. Per germline, CDR1 SQVTM and CDR2 ANQGSEA. The CDR3 has 13 residues. CDR3 amino acids: CSGFRDRNTEAFF. The full variable domain, with the rest looked up from reference TRBV29-1 and TRBJ1-1, is SAVISQKPSRDICQRGTSLTIQCQVDSQVTMMFWYRQQPGQSLTLIATANQGSEATYESGFVIDKFPISRPNLTFSTLTVSNMSPEDSSIYLCSGFRDRNTEAFFGQGTRLTVV.

The rearrangement links TRBV7-9 to TRBJ2-3; without DNA, the TCRdb call of TRBD1 cannot be checked. The CDR3 has 15 amino acids. Germline assignment: CDR1 SEHNR and CDR2 FQNEAQ (reference sequence). The CDR3 loop is CASSRSGTGTDTQYF.

This sequence joins TRBV7-6 and TRBJ2-3; TCRdb returns TRBD1, unconfirmable since there is no DNA. This CDR3 comprises 17 residues. CDR1 SGHVS and CDR2 FNYEAQ come from the germline V gene. The CDR3 sequence is CASSELQGGLSTDTQYF.

The chain has TRBV19 and TRBJ2-7; TCRdb selects TRBD1, and the lack of DNA leaves this call unchecked. CDR3 length: 18 amino acids. The V gene's germline CDR1 is LNHDA and CDR2 SQIVND (reference sequence). CDR3: CASSPGGTGAPMFYEQYF.

The chain has TRBV7-6 and TRBJ2-1; TCRdb designates TRBD1, a call that cannot be tested without DNA. CDR1 and CDR2 (germline): SGHVS, FNYEAQ. This CDR3 contains 14 residues. This CDR3 is CASSEGVSYNEQFF. The whole variable domain, remainder taken from reference TRBV7-6 and TRBJ2-1, is GAGVSQSPRYKVTKRGQDVALRCDPISGHVSLYWYRQALGQGPEFLTYFNYEAQQDKSGLPNDRFSAERPEGSISTLTIQRTEQRDSAMYRCASSEGVSYNEQFFGPGTRLTVL.

This chain links TRBV6-5 with TRBJ2-7; without DNA, the TCRdb call of TRBD1 cannot be checked. Germline assignment: CDR1 MNHEY and CDR2 SVGAGI. This CDR3 contains 14 residues. CDR3 amino acids: CASSYVGQGYEQYF.

The V and J genes are TRBV27 and TRBJ2-1; as DNA is missing, the TRBD2 call by TCRdb cannot be tested. The CDR3 contains 13 residues. Germline V gives CDR1 MNHEY, CDR2 SMNVEV (reference sequence). The CDR3 is CASSLSSLDEQFF.

V gene TRBV29-1 combines with J gene TRBJ2-1. This CDR3 contains 11 residues. CDR1 is SQVTM, CDR2 ANQGSEA, per germline. CDR3 region: CSVGWANEQFF.

The rearrangement joins TRBV20-1 to TRBJ2-1; no DNA is available, so the TRBD2 call from TCRdb remains unchecked. CDR1 and CDR2 (germline): DFQATT, SNEGSKA (reference sequence). The CDR3 contains 15 residues. The CDR3 here is CSAQSGLAGSNEQFF.

The chain joins TRBV28 to TRBJ2-7; TCRdb indicates TRBD2, and absent DNA this call remains unverified. The germline V gene has CDR1 MDHEN and CDR2 SYDVKM. This CDR3 has 14 residues. CDR3 in amino acids: CASFAGTSLYEQYF.

This chain's CDR3 is CSAPPGTGGTNTEAFF. The chain has TRBV20-1 and TRBJ1-1; no DNA is available, so the TRBD1 call from TCRdb remains unchecked. Germline-derived CDR1 and CDR2 are DFQATT and SNEGSKA (reference sequence). The CDR3 covers 16 residues.

This chain connects TRBV4-3 to TRBJ1-1. The germline gives CDR1 LGHNA, CDR2 YSLEER. This CDR3 region has 16 residues. The CDR3 sequence is CASSQDLGRINTEAFF.

V usage is TRBV29-1 and J usage is TRBJ1-2; TCRdb lists TRBD1, though no DNA is available to test this call. This CDR3 region has 15 residues. Germline V gives CDR1 SQVTM, CDR2 ANQGSEA. The CDR3 reads CSVEDRGGTNYGYTF.

This CDR3 is CSAATTQETQYF. This chain links TRBV20-1 with TRBJ2-5. CDR1 DFQATT and CDR2 SNEGSKA come from the germline V gene (reference sequence). This CDR3 spans 12 amino acids.

This chain links TRBV29-1 with TRBJ2-2; without DNA, the TCRdb call of TRBD2 cannot be checked. The CDR3 runs to 15 residues. Per germline, CDR1 SQVTM and CDR2 ANQGSEA. The CDR3 here is CSVEDTSGYTGELFF.

The chain links TRBV5-6 to TRBJ2-7. Germline loops: CDR1 SGHDT, CDR2 YYEEEE. This CDR3 is built from 11 residues. This CDR3 is CASSVGFEQYF.

This chain connects TRBV19 to TRBJ2-1; TCRdb designates TRBD1, a call that cannot be tested without DNA. CDR1 LNHDA and CDR2 SQIVND come from the germline V gene (reference sequence). The CDR3 consists of 12 residues. This CDR3 is CASSPTGNEQFF.

The chain combines TRBV7-8 with TRBJ2-1; TCRdb calls TRBD2, which cannot be checked without DNA. The CDR3 contains 16 residues. Germline-derived CDR1 and CDR2 are SGHVS and FQNEAQ. CDR3 sequence reads: CASSPAAVLPLNEQFF.

The CDR3 sequence is CASSFGRLSSYEQYF. This rearrangement joins TRBV12-3 or TRBV12-4 to TRBJ2-7. This CDR3 spans 15 amino acids.

The rearrangement links TRBV14 to TRBJ1-6. Per the germline V gene, CDR1 is SGHDN and CDR2 is FVKESK. The CDR3 spans 14 residues. CDR3 loop: CAITSGRRNSPLHF.

V gene TRBV6-2 or TRBV6-3 combines with J gene TRBJ2-7. The CDR3 is 12 amino acids. Germline CDR1 MNHEY, CDR2 SVGEGT. CDR3 sequence: CASSYPGNEQYF.